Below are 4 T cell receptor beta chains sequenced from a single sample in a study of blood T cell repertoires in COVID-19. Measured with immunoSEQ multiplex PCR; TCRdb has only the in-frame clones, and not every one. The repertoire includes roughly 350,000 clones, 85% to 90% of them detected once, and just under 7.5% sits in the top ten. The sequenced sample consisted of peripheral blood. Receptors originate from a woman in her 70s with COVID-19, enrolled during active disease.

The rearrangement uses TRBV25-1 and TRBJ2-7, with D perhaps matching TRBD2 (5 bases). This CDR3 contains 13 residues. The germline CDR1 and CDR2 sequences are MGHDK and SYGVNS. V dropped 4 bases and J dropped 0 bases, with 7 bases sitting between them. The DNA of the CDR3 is TGTGCCAGCAGTGTCCGGGGCTCCTACGAGCAGTACTTC. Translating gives CASSVRGSYEQYF.

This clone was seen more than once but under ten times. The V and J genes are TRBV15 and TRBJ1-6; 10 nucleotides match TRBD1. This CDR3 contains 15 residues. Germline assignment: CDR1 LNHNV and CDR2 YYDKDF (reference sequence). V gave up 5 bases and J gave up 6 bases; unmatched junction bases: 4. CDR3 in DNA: TGTGCCACCAGCTGGACAGGGGGAGGTAATTCACCCCTCCACTTT. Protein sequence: CATSWTGGGNSPLHF.

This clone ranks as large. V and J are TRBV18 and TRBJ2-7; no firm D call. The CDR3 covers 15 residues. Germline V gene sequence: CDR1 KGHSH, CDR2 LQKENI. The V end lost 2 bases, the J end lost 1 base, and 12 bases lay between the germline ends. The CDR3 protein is CASSPRQATSYEQYF. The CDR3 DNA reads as TGTGCCAGCTCACCAAGGCAGGCAACGTCCTACGAGCAGTACTTC.

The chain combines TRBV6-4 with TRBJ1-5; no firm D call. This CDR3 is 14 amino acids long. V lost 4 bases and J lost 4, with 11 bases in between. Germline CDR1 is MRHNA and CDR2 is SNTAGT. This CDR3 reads CASSVDGSNQPQHF. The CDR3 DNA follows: TGTGCCAGCAGTGTAGATGGGAGTAATCAGCCCCAGCATTTT.